The table lists the clone carrying this T cell receptor (beta chain) with many counts. The sample originates from a study of blood T cells in healthy people across ages. The CDR3 loop spans 15 amino acids. The germline V gene has CDR1 MNHEY and CDR2 SVGAGI. V was clipped by 6 bases and J by 4 bases; unmatched bases: 8. Together with a sample-barcoded 5' primer, a J-beta primer mix was included in a second PCR lasting roughly 6 to 12 cycles. A single record per CDR3 protein comes from TCRdb applying MiXCR to the 5' RACE reads. Here the sample spans about 970,000 distinct CDR3 sequences, 45% to 60% being singletons.

Sequenced: blood. This rearrangement joins TRBV6-5 to TRBJ2-7; 11 nucleotides align to TRBD2. The TCR sequence derives from a woman aged 55-69 years in good health. The DNA for the CDR3 is TGTGCCAGCAGCCCCGTAGCTAGCGGGAGGTACGAGCAGTACTTC. It is translated as CASSPVASGRYEQYF.